What follows are 23 T cell receptor beta chains derived from one specimen sequenced in a study of shared clonotypes between healthy human individuals. Measured with immunoSEQ multiplex PCR; TCRdb has only the in-frame clones, and not every one. Found here are roughly 700,000 clones, approximately 79% of them singletons; the top ten hold about 1.8%. Material for sequencing was memory CD4+ T cells sorted from blood. Subset noted: CD45RA-negative fraction. The receptors here all came from a woman between 25 and 40 years old in good health.

This clone was observed a handful of times. The chain employs TRBV6-5 and TRBJ1-1, with D uncertain. The CDR3 consists of 14 residues. Germline CDR1 and CDR2: MNHEY and SVGAGI. The V and J ends lost 5 bases and 3 bases respectively, with 13 bases between them. The CDR3 is CASSPTFADTEAFF. As DNA, the CDR3 is TGTGCCAGCAGTCCAACATTCGCGGACACTGAAGCTTTCTTT.

This clone was picked up a small number of times. The V gene is TRBV5-1, the J gene TRBJ2-6; D is perhaps TRBD1 or TRBD2 (5 bases each). Germline CDR1 and CDR2: SGHRS and YFSETQ. V was clipped by 6 bases and J by 2 bases, with 15 bases between them. CDR3 length: 16 residues. CDR3 protein: CASTPTGDPGANVLTF. The CDR3 region has the DNA TGCGCCAGCACCCCTACTGGGGACCCTGGGGCCAACGTCCTGACTTTC.

This clone was seen more than once but under ten times. J is TRBJ2-5 and V is TRBV28; no definite D call. TRBJ2-7 explains the end of the DNA better; the J call may be wrong. This CDR3 has 16 residues. The germline gives CDR1 MDHEN, CDR2 SYDVKM. The CDR3 region is CASSYTSLAAGYEQYF. The CDR3 nucleotides read TGTGCCAGCAGTTACACCTCTCTTGCAGCTGGCTACGAGCAGTACTTC.

The chain employs TRBV29-1 and TRBJ2-5, with 9 bases matching TRBD1. The length of the CDR3 is 12 residues. V trimming: 3 bases; J trimming: 5 bases; junction bases outside the gene matches: 1. The germline V gene has CDR1 SQVTM and CDR2 ANQGSEA. The CDR3 coding sequence is TGCAGCGTTGAGGGACAGGGTGAGACCCAGTACTTC. This encodes CSVEGQGETQYF.

Note on this clone: The sample carries other DNA sequences with the same CDR3. The chain carries TRBV2 and TRBJ1-2; D uncertain. CDR3 size: 11 residues. The germline gives CDR1 SNHLY, CDR2 FYNNEI. V gave up 7 bases and J gave up 1 base, with 4 bases separating them. CDR3 amino acids: CASNGNYGYTF. The CDR3 DNA reads as TGTGCCAGCAATGGTAACTATGGCTACACCTTC.

CDR3 DNA: TGTGCCAGCTCACCCTCAGAGGGGTGGACAGATACGCAGTATTTT. This codes for CASSPSEGWTDTQYF. V is TRBV18 and J is TRBJ2-3, with D perhaps matching TRBD1 or TRBD2 (5 bases each). The CDR3 runs to 15 residues. V lost 3 bases and J lost 3, with 13 bases in between. The V gene's germline CDR1 is KGHSH and CDR2 LQKENI.

As regards this clone: One end of the junction varies from germline; a read error may be responsible. The V gene is TRBV28, the J gene TRBJ1-6; no firm D call. The CDR3 is 13 amino acids. Germline loops: CDR1 MDHEN, CDR2 SYDVKM. CDR3 nucleotide sequence: TGTGCCAGCGGTTTCGCAGAGAATTCACCCCTCCACTTT. Translating gives CASGFAENSPLHF. Full variable domain (missing parts from reference TRBV28 and TRBJ1-6): DVKVTQSSRYLVKRTGEKVFLECVQDMDHENMFWYRQDPGLGLRLIYFSYDVKMKEKGDIPEGYSVSREKKERFSLILESASTNQTSMYLCASGFAENSPLHFGNGTRLTVT.

V and J are TRBV2 and TRBJ1-5, with D maybe TRBD1 (5 bases). Germline loops: CDR1 SNHLY, CDR2 FYNNEI. The germline V and J ends were trimmed by 4 bases and 2 bases, with 9 bases remaining between them. CDR3 length: 14 residues. CDR3 region: CASSVLGGNQPQHF. For the CDR3, the DNA is TGTGCCAGCAGTGTCTTGGGGGGCAATCAGCCCCAGCATTTT.

V and J are TRBV19 and TRBJ2-7; D may be TRBD2 (7 bases). CDR1 is LNHDA, CDR2 SQIVND, per germline (reference sequence). The ends were cut back, 6 bases at V and 5 bases at J, with 20 bases in the middle. This CDR3 contains 15 residues. CDR3 residues: CASSPRGRALHEQYF. CDR3 nucleotides: TGTGCCAGTAGCCCTAGGGGGAGGGCCCTCCACGAGCAGTACTTC. Looking up the rest from reference TRBV19 and TRBJ2-7 gives the full variable domain: DGGITQSPKYLFRKEGQNVTLSCEQNLNHDAMYWYRQDPGQGLRLIYYSQIVNDFQKGDIAEGYSVSREKKESFPLTVTSAQKNPTAFYLCASSPRGRALHEQYFGPGTRLTVT.

The rearrangement uses TRBV2 and TRBJ2-4, with 9 nucleotides matching TRBD1. Germline V gene sequence: CDR1 SNHLY, CDR2 FYNNEI. The ends lost 6 bases at V and 8 bases at J; junction bases unmatched: 11. The CDR3 sequence is 15 residues long. The CDR3 DNA is TGTGCCAGCAGAGCCTCCGGGACAGGGATTCACATTCAGTACTTC. Its protein is CASRASGTGIHIQYF.

This clone has at least ten counts. The chain joins TRBV28 to TRBJ1-2; 8 bases line up with TRBD1. V shed 6 bases, J shed 5 bases, and the junction held 14 bases outside the gene matches. Germline V gene lookup returns CDR1 MDHEN and CDR2 SYDVKM. The CDR3 covers 16 residues. For the CDR3, the DNA is TGTGCCAGCAGCCTGCCCCTCGGGACAGGTCAATATGGCTACACCTTC. This encodes CASSLPLGTGQYGYTF.

This clone was recorded a few times. J is TRBJ2-7 and V is TRBV28; 11 bases map to TRBD1. Germline V lookup: CDR1 MDHEN, CDR2 SYDVKM. The CDR3 sequence is 15 residues long. V lost 6 bases and J lost 5; bases outside the gene matches: 9. In nucleotides, the CDR3 is TGTGCCAGCAGCCCCGCCGGGACAGGGGGTCACGAGCAGTACTTC. Its translation is CASSPAGTGGHEQYF.

This clone was detected only a few times. Other DNA sequences within the sample encode an identical CDR3. CDR3 DNA sequence: TGTGCCAGCAGCGGGACAGGGGGCAATCAGCCCCAGCATTTT. Translating it yields CASSGTGGNQPQHF. The gene calls are TRBV2 and TRBJ1-5, with 10 nucleotides matching TRBD1. Germline CDR1 and CDR2: SNHLY and FYNNEI. The V gene end was trimmed by 6 bases and the J gene end by 2 bases; junction bases not matched to a gene: 1. The CDR3 loop spans 14 amino acids.

The sample holds a few counts of this clone. V and J are TRBV12-5 and TRBJ1-1, with TRBD1 matching over 8 bases. V lost 5 bases, J lost 3 bases, and 14 bases stayed unmatched. Germline-derived CDR1 and CDR2 are LGHNT and FRNRAP. There are 17 residues in the CDR3. The CDR3 DNA sequence: TGTGCTAGTGGTCCCGAGACAGGGGTAACGTGGGACACTGAAGCTTTCTTT. This translates into CASGPETGVTWDTEAFF.

The chain has TRBV2 and TRBJ2-2; the D gene is possibly TRBD1 (5 bases). The CDR3 contains 12 residues. The germline V and J ends were trimmed by 6 bases and 5 bases, with 7 bases remaining between them. Germline loops: CDR1 SNHLY, CDR2 FYNNEI. The CDR3 spells CASRGLTGELFF. The CDR3 DNA sequence: TGTGCCAGCAGGGGGCTAACCGGGGAGCTGTTTTTT.

This clone was detected ten times or more. The chain combines TRBV5-6 with TRBJ1-2, with D perhaps TRBD1 (6 bases). The CDR3 has 15 residues. CDR1 SGHDT and CDR2 YYEEEE come from the germline V gene. With 1 base removed from V and 1 base from J, the gap between germline ends came to 11 bases. CDR3 in amino acids: CASSLPGVGNYGYTF. The CDR3 bases are TGTGCCAGCAGCTTGCCAGGGGTTGGTAACTATGGCTACACCTTC.

The V and J genes are TRBV7-9 and TRBJ2-7, with D perhaps being TRBD1 or TRBD2 (6 bases each). The CDR3 sequence is 15 residues long. The germline gives CDR1 SEHNR, CDR2 FQNEAQ (reference sequence). The V and J ends lost 3 bases and 1 base respectively, with 13 bases between them. In DNA, the CDR3 is TGTGCCAGCAGCTTGACGGGGGCAGTATCCTACGAGCAGTACTTC. Amino acids: CASSLTGAVSYEQYF.

This clone was counted a few times. This rearrangement joins TRBV27 to TRBJ2-6; 9 nucleotides line up with TRBD1. The CDR3 is made up of 17 amino acids. The J segment lost 2 bases and the V segment lost 10 bases, leaving 12 bases of the junction unmatched. The germline CDR1 and CDR2 sequences are MNHEY and SMNVEV (reference sequence). The CDR3 here is CATRPSQGATGANVLTF. The CDR3 coding sequence is TGTGCCACACGACCTTCACAGGGGGCAACTGGGGCCAACGTCCTGACTTTC.

This clone was picked up one time. This sequence joins TRBV27 and TRBJ2-1, with D uncertain. The CDR3 has 14 amino acids. Per the germline V gene, CDR1 is MNHEY and CDR2 is SMNVEV (reference sequence). Trimming took 10 bases from V and 4 from J, leaving 17 bases between them. CDR3: CATRTFNLYNEQFF. CDR3 bases: TGTGCCACCAGAACTTTTAACCTTTACAATGAGCAGTTCTTC.

Comment on this clone: Other DNA variants within this sample encode the same CDR3. CDR3 in DNA: TGTGCCAGTAGTAGGAACACTGAAGCTTTCTTT. Its protein is CASSRNTEAFF. This chain links TRBV19 with TRBJ1-1; D unclear. The CDR3 sequence is 11 residues long. Trimming cost V 4 bases and J 1 base, with 1 base left between them. The germline CDR1 and CDR2 sequences are LNHDA and SQIVND (reference sequence).

This clone was recorded only once. The chain joins TRBV7-2 to TRBJ2-7, with 9 bases identical to TRBD1. Germline CDR1 and CDR2: SGHTA and FQGNSA. With V trimmed by 4 bases and J by 6 bases, 7 bases remained unmatched. The length of the CDR3 is 14 residues. CDR3 amino acids: CASSWGQGGIEQYF. CDR3 DNA: TGTGCCAGCAGCTGGGGACAGGGAGGGATCGAGCAGTACTTC.

V and J are TRBV5-1 and TRBJ2-7; D ambiguous. The V gene lost 2 bases and the J gene lost 6 bases, with 12 bases spanning the gap. The CDR3 spans 13 residues. Germline V lookup: CDR1 SGHRS, CDR2 YFSETQ. The CDR3 region is CASSLFLGGEQYF. The DNA of the CDR3 is TGCGCCAGCAGCTTATTTCTCGGCGGCGAGCAGTACTTC.

J is TRBJ2-3 and V is TRBV28; 11 bases agree with TRBD2. Losses at the gene ends were 4 bases for V and 2 bases for J; bases not matched to a gene: 8. The CDR3 covers 17 residues. Per germline, CDR1 MDHEN and CDR2 SYDVKM. The CDR3: CASSWVSGRANTDTQYF. CDR3 bases: TGTGCCAGCAGTTGGGTTAGCGGGAGGGCCAACACAGATACGCAGTATTTT.